These 2 T cell receptor beta chains share one sample of origin, sequenced in a study of siplizumab effects on memory and regulatory T cells (dated by TCRdb to between 2017 and 2020). Library generation was performed with the immunoSEQ multiplex PCR assay. The table comes from immuneACCESS by way of TCRdb, which keeps in-frame sequences with V and J called. Part of the clones is missing from these tables; in studies checked, under half for an unresolved V gene and the rest for unknown reasons. Recorded for this sample are 90,000 to 140,000 clones; about 93% of them occurred a single time. The top ten hold around 0.3% of the sample. Sequencing input: CD4+ T cells sorted from blood. Receptors originate from a human donor in good health.

The chain employs TRBV6-6 and TRBJ2-7; D call uncertain. Trimming left V 8 bases short and J 0 bases short, with 11 bases between. The CDR3 loop spans 13 amino acids. Germline loops: CDR1 MNHNY, CDR2 SVGAGI (reference sequence). CDR3: CASGEQNSYEQYF. The CDR3 DNA sequence: TGTGCCAGCGGGGAACAGAACTCCTACGAGCAGTACTTC.

This chain connects TRBV5-1 to TRBJ2-6, with D possibly being TRBD2 (5 bases). CDR3 length: 15 amino acids. Germline V gene sequence: CDR1 SGHRS, CDR2 YFSETQ. V shed 4 bases and J shed 0 bases, with 8 bases lying between them. The CDR3 is CASSPTSSGANVLTF. The DNA of the CDR3 is TGCGCCAGCAGCCCCACTAGCTCTGGGGCCAACGTCCTGACTTTC.